This T cell receptor beta chain was found in a study of a mutant IDH1 vaccine in newly diagnosed glioma. Across the whole study: There were 62.5% males and 37.5% females among treated patients, whose mean age was about 41 years. Before enrollment, patients got radiotherapy alone, temozolomide alone, or mostly the combination.

Concerning this clone itself: Its specificity is not known.

CDR3 size: 15 residues. The germline CDR1 and CDR2 sequences are LNHDA and SQIVND (reference sequence). V lost 4 bases to trimming and J lost 0 bases; unmatched junction nucleotides: 5. Time point: week 11, during vaccination. Each dose delivered 300 ug of mutant IDH1 20-mer peptide subcutaneously with imiquimod. Produced via immunoSEQ multiplex PCR; TCRdb's table is partial and in-frame only. The sample gives 30,000 to 40,000 clones, 84% of which show up once; over 2% is in the top ten. The sequencing used PBMCs, collected from a glioma patient whose treatment included an IDH1 peptide vaccine. The chain recombines TRBV19 with TRBJ1-1, with TRBD1 matching over 7 bases. This clonotype was obtained from a man aged 35 to 55 with glioma. CDR3 nucleotides: TGTGCCAGTAGTAGGGCCGGACAGGTGAACACTGAAGCTTTCTTT. As protein: CASSRAGQVNTEAFF. Using reference TRBV19 and TRBJ1-1 for the parts outside the CDR3, the full variable domain is DGGITQSPKYLFRKEGQNVTLSCEQNLNHDAMYWYRQDPGQGLRLIYYSQIVNDFQKGDIAEGYSVSREKKESFPLTVTSAQKNPTAFYLCASSRAGQVNTEAFFGQGTRLTVV.